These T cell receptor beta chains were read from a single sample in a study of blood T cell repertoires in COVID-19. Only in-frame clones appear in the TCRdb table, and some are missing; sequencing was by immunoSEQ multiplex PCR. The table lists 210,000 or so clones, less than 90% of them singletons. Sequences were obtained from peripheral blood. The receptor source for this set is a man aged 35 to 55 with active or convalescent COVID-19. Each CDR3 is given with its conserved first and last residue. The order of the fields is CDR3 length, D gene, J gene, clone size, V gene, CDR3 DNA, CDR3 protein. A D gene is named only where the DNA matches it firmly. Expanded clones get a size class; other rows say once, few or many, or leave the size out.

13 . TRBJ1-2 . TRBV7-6 TGTGCCAGCAGCTTAGCGAGTTCCCGCGGCTACACCTTC CASSLASSRGYTF
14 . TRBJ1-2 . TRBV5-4 TGTGCCAGCAGCTTAGTTGGGGGGTTCTATGGCTACACCTTC CASSLVGGFYGYTF
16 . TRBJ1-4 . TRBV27 TGTACCAGCAGAACCATACGACTTGATCGTTCGAAAAAACTGTTTTTT CTSRTIRLDRSKKLFF
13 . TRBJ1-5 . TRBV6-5 TGTGCCAGCAGGCGGGAGCTAGGTCAGCCCCAGCATTTT CASRRELGQPQHF
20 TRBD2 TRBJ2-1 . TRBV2 TGTGCCAGCAGTGAAATTGGACTAGCGGGAGGTGGGGGCTCCTACAATGAGCAGTTCTTC CASSEIGLAGGGGSYNEQFF
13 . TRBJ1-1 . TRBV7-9 TGTGCCAGCAGTCTTGACAAGAACACTGAAGCTTTCTTT CASSLDKNTEAFF
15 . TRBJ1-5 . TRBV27 TGTGCCAGCAGTTTTTGGGGCGGTAACAATCAGCCCCAGCATTTT CASSFWGGNNQPQHF
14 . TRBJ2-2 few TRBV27 TGTGCCAGTCAGTCATTCGCGAACACCGGGGAGCTGTTTTTT CASQSFANTGELFF
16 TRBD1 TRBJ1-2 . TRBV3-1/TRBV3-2 TGTGCCAGCAGCCAGGGGGACAGGCCGACAGAGTATGGCTACACCTTC CASSQGDRPTEYGYTF
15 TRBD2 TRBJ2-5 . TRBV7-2 TGTGCCAGCAGCTTGGGAGGGACTAGCGAGGAGACCCAGTACTTC CASSLGGTSEETQYF
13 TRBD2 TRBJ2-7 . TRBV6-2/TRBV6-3 TGTGCCAGCAGTCTCACTAGCGCCTACGAGCAGTACTTC CASSLTSAYEQYF
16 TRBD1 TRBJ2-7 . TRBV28 TGTGCCAGCAGTTCTGAGAGGGACAGGGGCTCCTACGAGCAGTACTTC CASSSERDRGSYEQYF
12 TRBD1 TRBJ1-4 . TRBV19 TGTGCCAGCTTCCAGGGGGGTGAAAAACTGTTTTTT CASFQGGEKLFF
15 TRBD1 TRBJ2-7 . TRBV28 TGTGCCAGCAGTTTTCCCAGGGGGCGTACCTACGAGCAGTACTTC CASSFPRGRTYEQYF
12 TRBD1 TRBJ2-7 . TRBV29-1 TGCAGCGTTGCCCAGGGGGCGAGCGAGCAGTACTTC CSVAQGASEQYF
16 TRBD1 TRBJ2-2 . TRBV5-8 TGTGCCAGCAGCTCCTCGAGGGACAGGAACACCGGGGAGCTGTTTTTT CASSSSRDRNTGELFF
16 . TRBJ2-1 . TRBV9 TGTGCCAGCAGCGTAGTCAGGAGCGGAACCTACAATGAGCAGTTCTTC CASSVVRSGTYNEQFF
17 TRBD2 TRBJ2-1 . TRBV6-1 TGTGCCAGCAGTGATAACCGGGGGCTAGCGGGGTACAATGAGCAGTTCTTC CASSDNRGLAGYNEQFF
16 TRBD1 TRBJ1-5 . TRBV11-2 TGTGCCAGCAGCTTCAGCACAGGAGGGACAGGGCAGCCCCAGCATTTT CASSFSTGGTGQPQHF
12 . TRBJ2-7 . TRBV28 TGTGCCAGCGGACTAACTAGTAACGAGCAGTACTTC CASGLTSNEQYF
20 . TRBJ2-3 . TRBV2 TGTGCCAGCAGTGATCCCTACTATCGGGAGACAGGGTTTAACACAGATACGCAGTATTTT CASSDPYYRETGFNTDTQYF
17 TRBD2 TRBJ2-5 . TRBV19 TGTGCCAGTAGTCAAGCGCTAGCGGGAGGGTACCAAGAGACCCAGTACTTC CASSQALAGGYQETQYF
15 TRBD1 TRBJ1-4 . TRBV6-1 TGTGCCAGCAGTGAAGCAAGGGGGCTTAATGAAAAACTGTTTTTT CASSEARGLNEKLFF
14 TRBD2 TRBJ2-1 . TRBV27 TGTGCCAGCAGCTGGACTAGCGGGAGTCATGAGCAGTTCTTC CASSWTSGSHEQFF
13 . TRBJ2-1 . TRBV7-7 TGTGCCAGCAGCTTAATTTTGTCTAGTGAGCAGTTCTTC CASSLILSSEQFF
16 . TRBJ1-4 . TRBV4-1 TGCGCCAGCAGCCACCCTCGGGGGATATGGTACGAAAAACTGTTTTTT CASSHPRGIWYEKLFF
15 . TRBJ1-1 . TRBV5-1 TGCGCCAGCAGAACGACCTCAGGGGTGAACACTGAAGCTTTCTTT CASRTTSGVNTEAFF
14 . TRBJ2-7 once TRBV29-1 TGCAGCGTAGCCAGGGGAAGGGGTAGCGACGAGCAGTACTTC CSVARGRGSDEQYF
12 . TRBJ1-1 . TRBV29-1 TGCAGCGTTGGTGAGGTGAACACTGAAGCTTTCTTT CSVGEVNTEAFF